The 30 T cell receptor beta chains in this list originate from one sample, sequenced in a study of vaccination effects on CD4 cells after COVID-19. Their antigen targets remain unknown. TCRdb's copy holds only in-frame clones and misses some; the assay was immunoSEQ multiplex PCR. This sample has around 40,000 clones, with 68% found just once. Scientists isolated CD4+ T cells after an approximately 11-day culture period ended. The sequenced sample was CD4+ T cells from PBMCs cultured without peptide, obtained before COVID-19 vaccination. The receptors shown here come from a human donor who received a COVID-19 vaccine.

The chain employs TRBV6-5 and TRBJ1-1; 8 nucleotides match TRBD1. The CDR3 runs 15 residues. V was clipped by 2 bases and J by 0 bases; unmatched bases: 2. Per germline, CDR1 MNHEY and CDR2 SVGAGI. The CDR3 protein is CASSYGGQVNTEAFF. As DNA, the CDR3 is TGTGCCAGCAGTTACGGGGGACAGGTGAACACTGAAGCTTTCTTT.

The chain has TRBV5-1 and TRBJ2-7; TRBD2 is a possible D gene (6 bases). V was clipped by 5 bases and J by 6 bases, with 18 bases between them. Germline CDR1 reads SGHRS; CDR2 reads YFSETQ. The CDR3 covers 14 residues. CDR3 DNA: TGCGCCAGCAGTCCGGGACTCAGGGCTTTCGAGCAGTACTTC. Protein product: CASSPGLRAFEQYF.

The chain employs TRBV2 and TRBJ2-7; D could derive from TRBD1 or TRBD2 (5 bases each). The CDR3 is made up of 16 amino acids. Deletions cut 2 bases from V and 4 bases from J, with 18 bases between. The germline CDR1 and CDR2 sequences are SNHLY and FYNNEI. The DNA of the CDR3 is TGTGCCAGCAGTGAAATCTGGGGACCCCGCCGGTACGAGCAGTACTTC. Translated: CASSEIWGPRRYEQYF.

V usage is TRBV12-3 or TRBV12-4 and J usage is TRBJ1-2, with 7 nucleotides matching TRBD1. The V segment lost 4 bases and the J segment 4 bases; nucleotides outside the gene matches: 3. The length of the CDR3 is 13 residues. CDR3 in amino acids: CASSSDRSYGYTF. The CDR3 DNA sequence: TGTGCCAGCAGTTCGGACAGGAGCTATGGCTACACCTTC.

The rearrangement uses TRBV5-4 and TRBJ2-1, with 7 bases fitting TRBD1. Germline V gene lookup returns CDR1 SGHNT and CDR2 YYREEE (reference sequence). The V segment lost 4 bases and the J segment 1 base; nucleotides outside the gene matches: 8. This CDR3 spans 16 amino acids. This chain's CDR3 is CASSPGGLFSYNEQFF. For the CDR3, the DNA is TGTGCCAGCAGCCCAGGGGGTTTATTTTCCTACAATGAGCAGTTCTTC. The full variable domain, its missing parts supplied by reference TRBV5-4 and TRBJ2-1, is ETGVTQSPTHLIKTRGQQVTLRCSSQSGHNTVSWYQQALGQGPQFIFQYYREEENGRGNFPPRFSGLQFPNYSSELNVNALELDDSALYLCASSPGGLFSYNEQFFGPGTRLTVL.

This clone occurred a few times. J is TRBJ2-1 and V is TRBV21-1. TRBV21-1 is recorded as a pseudogene. This CDR3 is 18 amino acids long. CDR3 in amino acids: CASSRLGDFIRLNNEQFF. For the CDR3, the DNA is TGTGCCAGCAGCCGTCTAGGGGATTTTATACGACTAAACAATGAGCAGTTCTTC.

The CDR3 sequence is CASSLDPGGDTGELFF. The DNA for the CDR3 is TGTGCCAGCAGCTTAGATCCGGGGGGGGACACCGGGGAGCTGTTTTTT. This chain connects TRBV7-6 to TRBJ2-2; 8 positions match TRBD2. Losses at the gene ends were 1 base for V and 3 bases for J; bases not matched to a gene: 4. Per the germline V gene, CDR1 is SGHVS and CDR2 is FNYEAQ. There are 16 residues in the CDR3.

The chain has TRBV10-3 and TRBJ2-6; D unresolved. CDR1 is ENHRY and CDR2 is SYGVKD in the germline V gene. The CDR3 has 15 amino acids. Trimming removed 8 bases from V and 0 bases from J, with 11 bases in between. CDR3 nucleotide sequence: TGTGCCATCGGCACGACGAGCTCTGGGGCCAACGTCCTGACTTTC. Protein product: CAIGTTSSGANVLTF.

This clone has just a few counts. The chain is built from TRBV5-4 and TRBJ1-6; D remains unclear. CDR1 and CDR2 (germline): SGHNT, YYREEE (reference sequence). Trimming left V 1 base short and J 4 bases short, with 9 bases between. This CDR3 region has 15 residues. As DNA, the CDR3 is TGTGCCAGCAGCTTGCAGCCGGTGTATAATTCACCCCTCCACTTT. This translates into CASSLQPVYNSPLHF.

CDR3 protein: CASSFTNEQFF. CDR3 DNA: TGTGCCAGCAGTTTCACGAATGAGCAGTTCTTC. The J gene is TRBJ2-1, the V gene TRBV6-5, with no clear D. V was clipped by 4 bases and J by 7 bases, with 5 bases between them. Germline assignment: CDR1 MNHEY and CDR2 SVGAGI. The CDR3 sequence is 11 residues long.

The chain links TRBV25-1 to TRBJ1-4; D is unresolved. The CDR3 is 16 amino acids. V shed 2 bases and J shed 0 bases, with 10 bases lying between them. Germline values: CDR1 MGHDK, CDR2 SYGVNS. The DNA of the CDR3 is TGTGCCAGCAGTGAAGGGAAGGCGTCAACTAATGAAAAACTGTTTTTT. This translates into CASSEGKASTNEKLFF.

This chain uses TRBV4-1 with TRBJ1-1; 9 nucleotides align to TRBD1. With 4 bases clipped from V and 1 base from J, the junction kept 7 bases outside the gene matches. The CDR3 length is 16 residues. Germline loops: CDR1 MGHRA, CDR2 YSYEKL. DNA of the CDR3: TGCGCCAGCAGCCTATACCCGACAGGGGGGAACACTGAAGCTTTCTTT. This sequence encodes CASSLYPTGGNTEAFF.

The V and J genes are TRBV7-9 and TRBJ1-1, with a tentative D call TRBD1 (5 bases). Per the germline V gene, CDR1 is SEHNR and CDR2 is FQNEAQ (reference sequence). This CDR3 contains 17 residues. The V gene lost 1 base and the J gene lost 0 bases, with 15 bases spanning the gap. The CDR3 sequence: CASSLGGTENLNTEAFF. The CDR3 nucleotides read TGTGCCAGCAGCTTAGGAGGGACGGAAAATTTGAACACTGAAGCTTTCTTT.

This clone was seen only once. This sequence joins TRBV10-1 and TRBJ2-6, with D possibly being TRBD1 (6 bases). Germline lookup yields CDR1 WNHNN and CDR2 SYGVQD (reference sequence). The CDR3 has 18 amino acids. Trimming shortened V by 6 bases and J by 4 bases, and 22 bases separated the two germline ends. As DNA, the CDR3 is TGCGCCAGCAGATCCAAGGGGGACAACAAGGGGGGGGCCAACGTCCTGACTTTC. Its protein is CASRSKGDNKGGANVLTF.

The rearrangement links TRBV3-1 (or the pseudogene TRBV3-2) to TRBJ1-1; D is unresolved. The V end lost 2 bases, the J end lost 0 bases, and 1 base lay between the germline ends. The CDR3 extends over 12 amino acids. The germline CDR1 and CDR2 sequences are LGHDT and YNNKEL (reference sequence). CDR3 protein: CASSQMNTEAFF. In DNA, the CDR3 is TGTGCCAGCAGCCAAATGAACACTGAAGCTTTCTTT.

Here the CDR3 DNA reads TGTGCCAGTAGCCGACTAGCGGGAGTGGTCGCAGATACGCAGTATTTT. It is translated as CASSRLAGVVADTQYF. The chain has TRBV19 and TRBJ2-3; TRBD2 aligns across 12 bases. CDR1 and CDR2 from the germline V gene are LNHDA and SQIVND (reference sequence). The CDR3 extends over 16 amino acids. Trimming cost V 6 bases and J 4 bases; bases outside gene matches: 8.

The V and J genes are TRBV24-1 and TRBJ2-3, with 10 bases that match TRBD2. With 0 bases clipped from V and 5 bases from J, the junction kept 4 bases outside the gene matches. The germline V gene encodes CDR1 KGHDR and CDR2 SFDVKD. CDR3 size: 16 residues. The CDR3 spells CATSDLTSGVLDTQYF. In DNA, the CDR3 is TGTGCCACCAGTGATTTGACTAGCGGGGTACTAGATACGCAGTATTTT.

This clone was observed a handful of times. The chain recombines TRBV6-5 with TRBJ1-2; 8 nucleotides align to TRBD1. The length of the CDR3 is 13 residues. Per germline, CDR1 MNHEY and CDR2 SVGAGI. Trimming removed 2 bases from V and 8 bases from J; junction bases left unmatched: 4. CDR3 region: CASSYRDRPGYTF. CDR3 bases: TGTGCCAGCAGTTACCGGGACAGGCCCGGCTACACCTTC.

The genes are TRBV6-5 and TRBJ1-5; D perhaps matches TRBD1 (5 bases). The CDR3 totals 16 residues. Germline lookup yields CDR1 MNHEY and CDR2 SVGAGI. The V gene lost 0 bases and the J gene lost 6 bases, with 15 bases spanning the gap. The chain's CDR3 is CASSYSRDPNGQPQHF. The CDR3 DNA follows: TGTGCCAGCAGTTACTCGAGGGACCCTAACGGTCAGCCCCAGCATTTT.

The chain links TRBV5-1 to TRBJ2-6; D gene ambiguous. The CDR3 extends over 17 amino acids. The V end lost 3 bases, the J end lost 0 bases, and 13 bases lay between the germline ends. CDR1 SGHRS and CDR2 YFSETQ come from the germline V gene. The CDR3 DNA reads as TGCGCCAGCAGCTATATAAGACGGTCCTCTGGGGCCAACGTCCTGACTTTC. It specifies CASSYIRRSSGANVLTF.

The chain has TRBV5-6 and TRBJ2-7; TRBD2 is a possible D gene (6 bases). Trimming left V 0 bases short and J 1 base short, with 17 bases between. CDR1 and CDR2 (germline): SGHDT, YYEEEE. This CDR3 has 17 residues. The DNA of the CDR3 is TGTGCCAGCAGCTTGGTTCTTGGGGCGGAGGGATCCTACGAGCAGTACTTC. Its protein is CASSLVLGAEGSYEQYF.

This clone was counted a single time. V is TRBV18 and J is TRBJ1-1, with TRBD1 identical over 9 bases. The CDR3 is 16 amino acids. With V trimmed by 1 base and J by 10 bases, 13 bases remained unmatched. The germline gives CDR1 KGHSH, CDR2 LQKENI. As DNA, the CDR3 is TGTGCCAGCTCACCACTAATCTCGGGACAGGGTAATTCAGCTTTCTTT. The encoded protein is CASSPLISGQGNSAFF.

The chain links TRBV11-3 to TRBJ2-3, with 8 positions matching TRBD1. The germline CDR1 and CDR2 sequences are SGHNT and YENEEA. V lost 2 bases, J lost 5 bases, and 6 bases stayed unmatched. The CDR3 has 15 residues. CDR3 nucleotides: TGTGCCAGCAGCTTATCCCAGGGGGCGGTAGATACGCAGTATTTT. Translated, it gives CASSLSQGAVDTQYF. Based on the CDR3 plus reference TRBV11-3 and TRBJ2-3, the full variable domain is EAGVVQSPRYKIIEKKQPVAFWCNPISGHNTLYWYLQNLGQGPELLIRYENEEAVDDSQLPKDRFSAERLKGVDSTLKIQPAELGDSAVYLCASSLSQGAVDTQYFGPGTRLTVL.

The table lists this clone with a few counts. J is TRBJ1-5 and V is TRBV27; 7 nucleotides agree with TRBD1. The length of the CDR3 is 16 residues. J lost 4 bases, V lost 4 bases, and 10 bases had no gene match. Germline V gives CDR1 MNHEY, CDR2 SMNVEV (reference sequence). The CDR3 nucleotides read TGTGCCAGCAGTTCCATTCTCCGACAGGGTAATCAGCCCCAGCATTTT. This translates into CASSSILRQGNQPQHF.

This chain joins TRBV24-1 and TRBJ1-6; D is perhaps TRBD1 (6 bases). Trimming left V 7 bases short and J 7 bases short, with 13 bases between. There are 14 residues in the CDR3. The germline CDR1 and CDR2 sequences are KGHDR and SFDVKD. This chain's CDR3 is CATRGDTPNSPLHF. As DNA, the CDR3 is TGTGCCACCAGGGGGGACACTCCGAATTCACCCCTCCACTTT.

This sequence joins TRBV12-3 or TRBV12-4 and TRBJ2-1; TRBD2 aligns across 15 bases. CDR3 size: 13 residues. The V gene end was trimmed by 6 bases and the J gene end by 15 bases; junction bases not matched to a gene: 6. CDR3 amino acids: CASRGGLAGGRFF. CDR3 bases: TGTGCCAGCAGGGGGGGACTAGCGGGGGGTAGGTTCTTC.

The chain links TRBV6-1 to TRBJ1-3; D call uncertain. With 2 bases removed from V and 2 bases from J, the gap between germline ends came to 4 bases. The length of the CDR3 is 13 residues. Looked up from germline, CDR1 is MNHNS and CDR2 is SASEGT. The CDR3 protein is CASSETAGNTIYF. CDR3 DNA sequence: TGTGCCAGCAGTGAAACGGCTGGAAACACCATATATTTT.

The chain has TRBV24-1 and TRBJ2-2; no clear D. CDR3 length: 14 residues. Germline V gene data show CDR1 as KGHDR and CDR2 as SFDVKD. Trimming cost V 5 bases and J 1 base, with 7 bases left between them. The DNA for the CDR3 is TGTGCCACCAGTGGAATGGGGAACACCGGGGAGCTGTTTTTT. Its protein product is CATSGMGNTGELFF.

This clone has more than one count but fewer than ten. This chain joins TRBV6-5 and TRBJ1-5; the D is unclear. V was shortened by 8 bases and J by 9 bases, with 14 bases between the two germline ends. Germline V gives CDR1 MNHEY, CDR2 SVGAGI. The CDR3 has 12 amino acids. The CDR3 coding sequence is TGTGCCAGCGGCACGGGAGATTTGCCCCAGCATTTT. Amino acid sequence: CASGTGDLPQHF.

This chain joins TRBV4-1 and TRBJ2-3; perhaps D is TRBD1 or TRBD2 (6 bases each). From germline, CDR1 is MGHRA and CDR2 YSYEKL. V lost 6 bases and J lost 4, with 17 bases in between. The CDR3 spans 15 residues. The chain's CDR3 is CASRSRRGPADTQYF. The CDR3 bases are TGCGCCAGCAGGAGCAGACGGGGGCCCGCAGATACGCAGTATTTT.